A selection of T cell receptor beta chains follows, all from one sample in a study of vaccination and CD4 T cells after COVID-19. TCRdb fed the PCR reads into MiXCR, producing one record per CDR3 protein. Of approximately 4,900 distinct CDR3 sequences listed, about 25% are singletons. Antigen specificity for these receptors is unknown. Sequencing used CD4+ T cells from blood, cultured in vitro, obtained after SARS-CoV-2 vaccination. The receptors derive from a human donor who had recovered from COVID-19. CDR3s include the opening cysteine and the closing phenylalanine or tryptophan. A D gene is named only where the DNA matches it firmly. Some rows have no size entry. The others give once, few or many, or a class for an expanded clone.

size	D	V	J	length	DNA	CDR3
.	.	TRBV18	TRBJ2-3	15	TGTGCCAGCTGCCAGGACTACCTTAATACAGATACGCAGTATTTT	CASCQDYLNTDTQYF
few	TRBD2	TRBV10-1	TRBJ2-1	17	TGCGCCAGCCAGGACACTAGCGGGGACCCATCCTACAATGAGCAGTTCTTC	CASQDTSGDPSYNEQFF
.	.	TRBV25-1	TRBJ2-3	13	TGTGCCAGCAGGGGGTGGTGGACAGATACGCAGTATTTT	CASRGWWTDTQYF
.	.	TRBV10-3	TRBJ1-1	12	TGTGCCATCAGTGAGTATTCGCAGGCAGCTTTCTTT	CAISEYSQAAFF
.	TRBD1	TRBV24-1	TRBJ1-5	16	TGTGCCACCAGTGGTGCCCAGGGGGTTGGCAATCAGCCCCAGCATTTT	CATSGAQGVGNQPQHF
medium-sized	TRBD2	TRBV15	TRBJ2-1	16	TGTGCCACCAGCAGGGCCACTAGCGGGAGTTGGAATGAGCAGTTCTTC	CATSRATSGSWNEQFF
few	TRBD1	TRBV15	TRBJ1-1	16	TGTGCCACCAGCCGAGATTACGCGGACAGGGGCACTGAAGCTTTCTTT	CATSRDYADRGTEAFF